These 17 T cell receptor beta chains came from one sample sequenced in a study of Ad26.COV2.S vaccination and SARS-CoV-2 variants. Clones were read by immunoSEQ multiplex PCR, and TCRdb kept only the in-frame ones, dropping some. This sample carries around 270,000 clones, 87% of them seen once, and the ten largest clones take 2.9%. Treatment: about 20 received Ad26.COV2.S at low or high dose, single or two shots; five or six received placebo; per-sample allocation not given. The study sampled participants on day 63 after the first vaccine or placebo injection. The sample consisted of peripheral blood, taken in a trial of Ad26.COV2.S vaccine versus placebo. The source is a person between 18 and 59 years old who received the Ad26.COV2.S COVID-19 vaccine or a placebo.

The count of this clone is one. The chain employs TRBV6-4 and TRBJ1-4; D gene uncertain. Trimming left V 4 bases short and J 7 bases short, with 22 bases between. There are 17 residues in the CDR3. CDR1 is MRHNA and CDR2 is SNTAGT in the germline V gene. The CDR3 nucleotides are TGTGCCAGCAGTGTCATCGGGCGAACGGCCTCCAGTGAAAAACTGTTTTTT. Its protein product is CASSVIGRTASSEKLFF.

This clone was found once. The V call is TRBV10-2, the J call TRBJ2-3; 8 nucleotides match TRBD2. The CDR3 consists of 17 residues. Germline V gene sequence: CDR1 WSHSY, CDR2 SAAADI. V shed 0 bases, J shed 2 bases, and the junction held 7 bases outside the gene matches. The CDR3 protein is CASSESGRRGDTDTQYF. DNA for the CDR3: TGCGCCAGCAGTGAGTCGGGGCGGCGGGGGGACACAGATACGCAGTATTTT.

CDR3 residues: CASSPTPGATDTQYF. For the CDR3, the DNA is TGTGCCAGCAGCCCGACTCCAGGGGCCACAGATACGCAGTATTTT. The rearrangement links TRBV7-3 to TRBJ2-3; D possibly corresponds to TRBD1 (6 bases). The CDR3 is made up of 15 amino acids. V lost 5 bases and J 2 bases, leaving 14 bases between the germline ends. CDR1 is SGHTA, CDR2 FQGTGA, per germline.

This clone has just one count. The genes are TRBV4-1 and TRBJ1-2, with 7 bases fitting TRBD1. The CDR3 totals 13 residues. Germline trimming cut 11 bases from V and 8 bases from J; bases unmatched to any gene: 14. CDR1 is MGHRA and CDR2 is YSYEKL in the germline V gene. The chain's CDR3 is CAPRSTGVGGYTF. DNA of the CDR3: TGCGCCCCCAGATCTACAGGGGTTGGCGGCTACACCTTC.

Of note for this clone: Within the sample, other DNA sequences also encode this same CDR3. The chain carries TRBV4-3 and TRBJ2-2; D is possibly TRBD1 or TRBD2 (5 bases each). Germline assignment: CDR1 LGHNA and CDR2 YSLEER. The CDR3 is made up of 16 amino acids. V lost 1 base to trimming and J lost 4 bases, with 13 bases between them. This chain's CDR3 is CASSQVGGVVTGELFF. CDR3 bases: TGCGCCAGCAGCCAAGTTGGGGGAGTTGTCACCGGGGAGCTGTTTTTT.

V usage is TRBV28 and J usage is TRBJ1-1, with D possibly being TRBD1 (5 bases). The V gene lost 6 bases and the J gene lost 1 base, with 18 bases spanning the gap. Germline V gene lookup returns CDR1 MDHEN and CDR2 SYDVKM. This CDR3 is built from 16 residues. The CDR3 DNA is TGTGCCAGCAGCAAAGGTTGGGGCGCTCCGAACACTGAAGCTTTCTTT. This translates into CASSKGWGAPNTEAFF.

This chain links TRBV19 with TRBJ1-6; D remains ambiguous. The germline gives CDR1 LNHDA, CDR2 SQIVND (reference sequence). V was trimmed by 5 bases and J by 0 bases, leaving 11 bases between them. The CDR3 spans 16 residues. CDR3 loop: CASSLKVGSYNSPLHF. CDR3 bases: TGTGCCAGTAGTTTAAAAGTTGGCTCCTATAATTCACCCCTCCACTTT. Looking up the rest from reference TRBV19 and TRBJ1-6 gives the full variable domain: DGGITQSPKYLFRKEGQNVTLSCEQNLNHDAMYWYRQDPGQGLRLIYYSQIVNDFQKGDIAEGYSVSREKKESFPLTVTSAQKNPTAFYLCASSLKVGSYNSPLHFGNGTRLTVT.

The V gene is TRBV24-1, the J gene TRBJ2-1; D possibly matches TRBD1 or TRBD2 (5 bases each). Trimming stripped 3 bases from V and 6 bases from J, with 14 bases between. CDR3 length: 15 amino acids. Germline V gene lookup returns CDR1 KGHDR and CDR2 SFDVKD. CDR3 DNA sequence: TGTGCCACCAGTGATCCTGGGACCCCTACCAATGAGCAGTTCTTC. It codes for CATSDPGTPTNEQFF.

Only one count was recorded for this clone. The chain uses TRBV28 and TRBJ1-5; 8 bases are a match to TRBD1. This CDR3 is 15 amino acids long. The germline V gene encodes CDR1 MDHEN and CDR2 SYDVKM. V was pared by 8 bases and J by 4 bases, with 10 bases of the junction left unmatched. The CDR3 region is CASRPGQVQNQPQHF. CDR3 DNA: TGTGCCAGCCGTCCGGGACAGGTCCAGAATCAGCCCCAGCATTTT.

The chain is built from TRBV15 and TRBJ2-1, with D possibly matching TRBD2 (6 bases). The CDR3 sequence is 17 residues long. Trimming took 6 bases from V and 5 from J, leaving 23 bases between them. Germline CDR1 is LNHNV and CDR2 is YYDKDF (reference sequence). The chain's CDR3 is CATRDRISGTKHNEQFF. DNA for the CDR3: TGTGCCACCAGGGACCGGATTAGCGGCACAAAACACAATGAGCAGTTCTTC.

The CDR3 sequence: CASSYSSRPYGYTF. CDR3 nucleotide sequence: TGTGCCAGCAGTTACTCATCCAGGCCCTATGGCTACACCTTC. The chain has TRBV6-5 and TRBJ1-2; D gene ambiguous. Germline CDR1 MNHEY, CDR2 SVGAGI. This CDR3 has 14 amino acids. The ends were cut back, 0 bases at V and 4 bases at J, with 9 bases in the middle.

This chain links TRBV19 with TRBJ1-2; D is uncertain. CDR1 and CDR2 from the germline V gene are LNHDA and SQIVND (reference sequence). With 7 bases removed from V and 3 bases from J, the gap between germline ends came to 24 bases. The CDR3 is 17 residues long. In DNA, the CDR3 is TGTGCCAGTATCCCTGGTAGGGAAGTCGACTTATACTATGGCTACACCTTC. Translated: CASIPGREVDLYYGYTF.

The table lists this clone with a few counts. The chain joins TRBV5-1 to TRBJ1-2, with D possibly TRBD1 on 5 matching bases. The CDR3 totals 14 residues. Per germline, CDR1 SGHRS and CDR2 YFSETQ. V lost 1 base and J lost 3, with 10 bases in between. The CDR3 DNA reads TGCGCCAGCAGCTTGATCGGGGGGGACTATGGCTACACCTTC. Residues: CASSLIGGDYGYTF.

V and J are TRBV6-6 and TRBJ1-6, with 7 bases that match TRBD1. After removal of 2 bases from V and 9 bases from J, the junction contained 4 bases not matched to a gene. The CDR3 is made up of 14 amino acids. Germline CDR1 is MNHNY and CDR2 is SVGAGI (reference sequence). CDR3 protein: CASSYRGRGSPLHF. The CDR3 DNA sequence: TGTGCCAGCAGTTACAGGGGGCGGGGTTCACCCCTCCACTTT.

The sample holds one count of this clone. The V call is TRBV7-5, the J call TRBJ2-2; the table's D call, TRBD1, has no DNA check behind it. TRBV7-5 is an annotated pseudogene. The CDR3 length is 16 residues. The CDR3 spells CARTYLYRGNTGELFF. The CDR3, as DNA: TGTGCCAGAACCTACCTTTACAGGGGAAACACCGGGGAGCTGTTTTTT.

V and J are TRBV2 and TRBJ2-3; D is uncertain. This CDR3 comprises 14 residues. V dropped 10 bases and J dropped 5 bases, with 19 bases sitting between them. CDR1 and CDR2 from the germline V gene are SNHLY and FYNNEI. The CDR3 reads CAILGPGGGDTQYF. The CDR3 nucleotides are TGTGCCATCCTCGGGCCCGGCGGTGGAGATACGCAGTATTTT.

The V gene is TRBV7-2, the J gene TRBJ1-3; the D is unclear. CDR1 is SGHTA, CDR2 FQGNSA, per germline. The ends were cut back, 5 bases at V and 0 bases at J, with 8 bases in the middle. This CDR3 comprises 14 residues. The CDR3 region is CASSPWGSGNTIYF. CDR3 DNA: TGTGCCAGCAGCCCGTGGGGCTCTGGAAACACCATATATTTT.